This TCR beta chain comes out of a study of early T cells in non-severe SARS-CoV-2 infection. In the study overall: Sequenced material consisted of bulk RNA (from unsorted whole blood), and chains were unpaired.

Each CDR3 protein is one row after TCRdb ran MiXCR on the 5' RACE reads. Found here are about 68,000 distinct CDR3 sequences, under 13% of them singletons; the top ten hold 6.4%. Trimming at V came to 7 bases and at J to 5 bases, leaving 5 bases not matched to a gene. CDR1 is MNHNY and CDR2 is SVGAGI in the germline V gene (reference sequence). CDR3 length equals 14 residues. The material sequenced was whole blood. The rearrangement links TRBV6-6 to TRBJ2-2; TRBD1 agrees at 9 bases. The TCR was taken from an adult who was a healthcare worker with PCR-confirmed SARS-CoV-2 infection or an uninfected control (not recorded which). In nucleotides, the CDR3 is TGTGCCAGCACGGGACAGGGTCGGACCGGGGAGCTGTTTTTT. It is translated as CASTGQGRTGELFF.